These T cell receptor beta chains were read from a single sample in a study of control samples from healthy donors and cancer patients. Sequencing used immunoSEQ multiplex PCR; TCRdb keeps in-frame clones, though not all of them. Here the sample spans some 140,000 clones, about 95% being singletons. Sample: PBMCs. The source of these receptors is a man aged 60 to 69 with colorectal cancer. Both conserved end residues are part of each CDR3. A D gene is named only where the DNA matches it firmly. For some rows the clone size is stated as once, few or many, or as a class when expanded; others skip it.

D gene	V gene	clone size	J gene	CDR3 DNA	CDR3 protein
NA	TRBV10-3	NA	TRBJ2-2	TGTGCCATCAGTGATAGCAGAGCCGCGAACACCGGGGAGCTGTTTTTT	CAISDSRAANTGELFF
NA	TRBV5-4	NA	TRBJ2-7	TGTGCCAGCAGCCTCCGGGACGGTTCCTACGAGCAGTACTTC	CASSLRDGSYEQYF
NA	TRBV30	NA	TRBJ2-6	TGTGCCTGGGAGGAGGGAGCCAACGTCCTGACTTTC	CAWEEGANVLTF
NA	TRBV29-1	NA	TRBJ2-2	TGCAGCGTTAGGGTGAACACCGGGGAGCTGTTTTTT	CSVRVNTGELFF
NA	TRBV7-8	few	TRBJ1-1	TGTGCCAGCAGCTCTATTCAGCAGGGGCTTGAAGCTTTCTTT	CASSSIQQGLEAFF
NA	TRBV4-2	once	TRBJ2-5	TGTGCCAGCAGCCAAGATATGAAGACCCAGTACTTC	CASSQDMKTQYF
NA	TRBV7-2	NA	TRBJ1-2	TGTGCCAGCAGCCCCCGAGGGCAGGGCCGGGGCTACACCTTC	CASSPRGQGRGYTF
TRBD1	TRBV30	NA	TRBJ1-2	TGTGCCTGGAGCCAAGGGACAGGGGGGAATGGCTACACCTTC	CAWSQGTGGNGYTF
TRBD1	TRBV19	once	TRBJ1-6	TGTGCCAGTAGTATATCCAGGGGGCCGGCCTATAATTCACCCCTCCACTTT	CASSISRGPAYNSPLHF
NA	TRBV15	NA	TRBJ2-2	TGTGCCACCAGCAGAGCCGGGGGGCTTGCCGGGGAGCTGTTTTTT	CATSRAGGLAGELFF
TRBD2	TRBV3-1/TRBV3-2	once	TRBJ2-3	TGTGCCAGCAGCCAAGGTGTAGCGGGGGGCGGTACAGATACGCAGTATTTT	CASSQGVAGGGTDTQYF
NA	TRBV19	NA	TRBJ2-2	TGTGCCAGTAGTATTGGGGGACCCTCGTTGGGACTCAACACCGGGGAGCTGTTTTTT	CASSIGGPSLGLNTGELFF
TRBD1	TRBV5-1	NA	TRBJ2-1	TGCGCCAGCAGCTTGGGAACTAGTCAGGGGGCCCGCTACAATGAGCAGTTCTTC	CASSLGTSQGARYNEQFF
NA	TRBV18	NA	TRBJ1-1	TGTGCCAGCTCACCCCGGGACGGAGGAGCTGAAGCTTTCTTT	CASSPRDGGAEAFF
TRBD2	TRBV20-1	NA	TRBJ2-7	TGCAGTGCCCTCGGACTAGCCGAGCAGTACTTC	CSALGLAEQYF
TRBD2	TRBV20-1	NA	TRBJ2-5	TGCAGTGCTAGTCGGACTAGCGGGGGGGCTGGAGGAGAGACCCAGTACTTC	CSASRTSGGAGGETQYF
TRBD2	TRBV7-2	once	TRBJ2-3	TGTGCCAGCAGCTTAGCCACTAGCGGGGGCACAGATACGCAGTATTTT	CASSLATSGGTDTQYF
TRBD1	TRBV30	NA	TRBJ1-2	TGTGCCTGGAGTCCGACAGGGCTAAACTATGGCTACACCTTC	CAWSPTGLNYGYTF
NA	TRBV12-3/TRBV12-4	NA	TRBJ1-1	TGTGCCAGCAGTGACACAGGGTCAGAAGCTTTCTTT	CASSDTGSEAFF
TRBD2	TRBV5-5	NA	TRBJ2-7	TGTGCCAGCAGCTTGGCAGCGGGGGGCTCCTACGAGCAGTACTTC	CASSLAAGGSYEQYF
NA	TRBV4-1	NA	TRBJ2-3	TGCGCCAGCAGCCAAGACCCGGACTGGACCCCCACAGATACGCAGTATTTT	CASSQDPDWTPTDTQYF
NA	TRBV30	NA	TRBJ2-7	TGTGCCTGGATTGGGGGTTATCCCTACGAGCAGTACTTC	CAWIGGYPYEQYF
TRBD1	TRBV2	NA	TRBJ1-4	TGTGCCAGCAGTGCCTCCCTCCCGGACAGGGGCCATTTT	CASSASLPDRGHF
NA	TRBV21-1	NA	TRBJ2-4	TGTGCCAGCATTTCGGCATCCCAAAACATTCAGTACTTC	CASISASQNIQYF
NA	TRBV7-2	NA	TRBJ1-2	TGTGCCAGCAGCTTAAGTTTGGCCCAGGGCCTTTATGGCTACACCTTC	CASSLSLAQGLYGYTF
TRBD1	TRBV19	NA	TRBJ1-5	TGTGCCAGTAGGTCCCCGGGACAGAATAGCAATCAGCCCCAGCATTTT	CASRSPGQNSNQPQHF
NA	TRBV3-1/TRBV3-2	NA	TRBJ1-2	TGTGCCAGCAGCGACCCACCTTCAAGGGGGGCCTATGGCTACACCTTC	CASSDPPSRGAYGYTF
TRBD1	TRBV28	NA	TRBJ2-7	TGTGCCAGCAGTGTCCGACAGGGTTTCTCTTCCTACGAGCAGTACTTC	CASSVRQGFSSYEQYF
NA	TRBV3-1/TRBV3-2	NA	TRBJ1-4	TGTGCCAGCAGCCAAGATAGTCGGCCAGGTGGCAATGAAAAACTGTTTTTT	CASSQDSRPGGNEKLFF
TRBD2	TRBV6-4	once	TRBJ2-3	TGTGCCAGCAGTGACTTGAGCGGGGGTGGGGCAGATACGCAGTATTTT	CASSDLSGGGADTQYF
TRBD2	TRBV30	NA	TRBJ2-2	TGTGCCTGGACTAGCGGGGATCCCGGGGAGCTGTTTTTT	CAWTSGDPGELFF
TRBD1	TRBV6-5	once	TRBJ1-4	TGTGCCAGCATAAAGGGGACAGCTAATGAAAAACTGTTTTTT	CASIKGTANEKLFF
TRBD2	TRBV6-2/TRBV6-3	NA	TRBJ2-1	TGTGCCAGCAGTTCGGGAGGGGCTAATCCACCCTACAATGAGCAGTTCTTC	CASSSGGANPPYNEQFF
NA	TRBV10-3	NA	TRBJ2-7	TGTGCCATCAGTCCTCAAGGGAGCGACGAGCAGTACTTC	CAISPQGSDEQYF
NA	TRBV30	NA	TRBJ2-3	TGTGCCTGGATACCGAAAGGGACAGATACGCAGTATTTT	CAWIPKGTDTQYF
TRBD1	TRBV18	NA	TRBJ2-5	TGTGCCAGCTCACCTCTACAGGGGCGTGAGGAGACCCAGTACTTC	CASSPLQGREETQYF
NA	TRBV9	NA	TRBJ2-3	TGTGCCAGCAGCGTAGACGGGGCCGAAGATACGCAGTATTTT	CASSVDGAEDTQYF
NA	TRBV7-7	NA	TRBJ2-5	TGTGCCAGCAGCTCTACAGGGAGAGAGACCCAGTACTTC	CASSSTGRETQYF
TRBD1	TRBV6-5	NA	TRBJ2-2	TGTGCCAGCAGGACCGGGACAGGGCGGGCCGGGGAGCTGTTTTTT	CASRTGTGRAGELFF
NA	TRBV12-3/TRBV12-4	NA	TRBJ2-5	TGTGCCAGCAGTCTCAGCCACCCAGGGACCCAGTACTTC	CASSLSHPGTQYF